These T cell receptor beta chains were read from a single sample in a study of T-cell memory formation after mild COVID-19. One entry per CDR3 protein results from TCRdb running MiXCR on the 5' RACE reads. The sample holds roughly 450,000 distinct CDR3 sequences; more than 15% are singletons and the top ten take 20% to 25%. The sequenced sample was PBMCs or a T cell subset sorted from them (not recorded which). Receptors were obtained from a man aged 18 to 30 who had mild COVID-19 (a few samples of this study predate the infection). Cell type and time point are not known. CDR3s include the opening cysteine and the closing phenylalanine or tryptophan. A D gene is named only where the DNA matches it firmly. Where a row states a size, it is once, few, many or the class of an expanded clone; other rows omit it.

>.|TRBV27|.|TRBJ2-2|12
CASSSRVGELFF
TGTGCCAGCAGTTCAAGGGTCGGGGAGCTGTTTTTT
>.|TRBV5-6|TRBD2|TRBJ2-1|13
CASRFPGGLVQFF
TGTGCCAGCAGATTCCCGGGGGGGTTAGTGCAGTTCTTC
>.|TRBV7-9|TRBD1|TRBJ2-7|16
CASSSPGTGSSYEQYF
TGTGCCAGCAGCTCCCCCGGGACAGGTTCATCCTACGAGCAGTACTTC
>.|TRBV11-2|TRBD1|TRBJ2-1|12
CASSEYGQDLFF
TGTGCCAGCAGCGAATATGGACAGGACCTGTTCTTC
>.|TRBV7-2|TRBD1|TRBJ2-7|15
CASSVSEDRVYERCF
TGTGCCAGCAGCGTAAGTGAAGACAGGGTCTACGAGCGGTGCTTC
>.|TRBV7-9|.|TRBJ1-1|13
CSSSPRQETEAFF
TGTTCCAGCAGCCCTCGGCAGGAAACTGAAGCTTTCTTT
>few|TRBV29-1|.|TRBJ1-2|11
CSVESPYGYTF
TGCAGCGTTGAAAGCCCCTATGGCTACACCTTC
>few|TRBV27|TRBD2|TRBJ2-2|18
CASSFRLAGARGTGELFF
TGTGCCAGCAGTTTTAGACTAGCGGGGGCCAGAGGGACCGGGGAGCTGTTTTTT
>many|TRBV5-1|TRBD2|TRBJ2-1|16
CASSLRTSGDYNEQFF
TGCGCCAGCAGCCTCCGGACTAGCGGGGACTACAATGAGCAGTTCTTC
>few|TRBV5-6|.|TRBJ1-1|15
CASSFPWGSGTEAFF
TGTGCCAGCAGCTTCCCGTGGGGGTCGGGCACTGAAGCTTTCTTT
>.|TRBV6-5|TRBD2|TRBJ2-2|17
CASTPTTSGVNTGELFF
TGTGCCAGCACCCCGACGACTAGCGGGGTGAACACCGGGGAGCTGTTTTTT
>few|TRBV4-3|.|TRBJ2-1|16
CASSRPRAGLDHEQFF
TGCGCCAGCAGCCGCCCGCGGGCGGGGCTTGATCATGAGCAGTTCTTC
>few|TRBV12-3/TRBV12-4|.|TRBJ2-3|14
CASSVGPGSDTQYF
TGTGCCAGCAGTGTGGGACCGGGATCAGATACGCAGTATTTT
>few|TRBV6-2/TRBV6-3|.|TRBJ2-5|14
CASNPRAYQETQYF
TGTGCCAGCAATCCTAGGGCCTACCAAGAGACCCAGTACTTC
>.|TRBV24-1|.|TRBJ1-6|16
CATSDSRGVDNSHLHF
TGTGCCACCAGTGACTCTCGGGGGGTGGATAATTCACACCTCCACTTT
>.|TRBV7-2|.|TRBJ2-5|13
CASSPISQETQYF
TGTGCCAGCAGTCCTATATCCCAAGAGACCCAGTACTTC
>few|TRBV11-2|.|TRBJ1-6|15
CASSLEPGQNSPLHF
TGTGCCAGCAGCTTAGAACCGGGACAAAATTCACCCCTCCACTTT
>few|TRBV25-1|.|TRBJ2-5|13
CASRDTGFGTQYF
TGTGCCAGCCGGGACACTGGGTTTGGGACCCAGTACTTC
>many|TRBV7-8|.|TRBJ2-1|15
CASSENRAPTNEQFF
TGTGCCAGCAGCGAAAACAGAGCCCCAACTAATGAGCAGTTCTTC
>few|TRBV4-1|.|TRBJ2-7|14
CASSRSEGGYEQYF
TGCGCCAGCAGTCGGTCTGAGGGAGGCTACGAGCAGTACTTC
>many|TRBV20-1|.|TRBJ2-7|14
CSASRTASSYEQYF
TGCAGTGCTTCCCGGACAGCAAGCTCCTACGAGCAGTACTTC
>.|TRBV7-9|TRBD1|TRBJ1-2|14
CASSLATGDYGYTF
TGTGCCAGCAGCTTAGCCACAGGGGACTATGGCTACACCTTC
>few|TRBV4-3|.|TRBJ2-2|14
CASSFRVGTGELFF
TGCGCCAGCAGTTTCAGGGTCGGCACCGGGGAGCTGTTTTTT
>.|TRBV10-3|TRBD2|TRBJ2-3|18
CAISESVAGGSSTDTQYF
TGTGCCATCAGTGAGTCGGTAGCGGGGGGATCTAGCACAGATACGCAGTATTTT
>few|TRBV7-2|.|TRBJ1-2|11
CASSLGAGPFF
TGTGCCAGCAGCTTAGGGGCGGGACCCTTTTTC
>few|TRBV2|.|TRBJ1-2|17
CASSDAHPGTFDYGYTF
TGTGCCAGCAGTGATGCGCACCCAGGAACATTCGACTATGGCTACACCTTC
>.|TRBV7-2|.|TRBJ2-3|16
CASSSFRTGAVDTQYF
TGTGCCAGCAGCTCCTTCAGGACCGGGGCGGTAGATACGCAGTATTTT
>few|TRBV5-6|TRBD1|TRBJ1-2|12
CASSEGQYGYTF
TGTGCCAGCAGCGAGGGACAGTATGGCTACACCTTC
>.|TRBV28|TRBD2|TRBJ2-1|14
CASKPSGGNNEQFF
TGTGCCAGCAAACCTTCGGGGGGAAACAATGAGCAGTTCTTC
>few|TRBV2|TRBD1|TRBJ2-7|16
CASSDPGTGHSYEQYF
TGTGCCAGCAGTGATCCGGGGACAGGGCACTCCTACGAGCAGTACTTC
>few|TRBV20-1|.|TRBJ2-7|12
CSAAGRGREQYF
TGCAGTGCTGCCGGCAGGGGCCGCGAGCAGTACTTC
>many|TRBV7-2|.|TRBJ2-1|15
CASSSGGSSYNEQFF
TGTGCCAGCAGCTCTGGGGGGAGCTCCTACAATGAGCAGTTCTTC
>.|TRBV6-5|.|TRBJ1-4|12
CASSPGEGKLFF
TGTGCCAGCAGTCCAGGGGAAGGGAAACTGTTTTTT
>many|TRBV9|TRBD2|TRBJ2-4|16
CASSVGLAGGLNIQYF
TGTGCCAGCAGCGTAGGACTAGCGGGGGGGCTGAACATTCAGTACTTC
>.|TRBV12-3/TRBV12-4|.|TRBJ1-3|12
CASSFISDTIYF
TGTGCCAGCAGTTTCATTTCCGACACCATATATTTT
>few|TRBV9|.|TRBJ2-7|14
CASSVDAGAGEQYF
TGTGCCAGCAGCGTAGATGCAGGTGCGGGTGAGCAGTACTTC
>many|TRBV5-1|.|TRBJ2-7|14
CASSLVGANSEQYF
TGCGCCAGCAGCTTGGTAGGGGCCAACTCCGAGCAGTACTTC
>.|TRBV10-3|.|TRBJ1-2|13
CAISERSWDGYTF
TGTGCCATCAGTGAGAGGAGCTGGGATGGCTACACCTTC
>.|TRBV6-5|.|TRBJ1-2|12
CASSAANYGYTF
TGTGCCAGCAGTGCGGCTAACTATGGCTACACCTTC
>.|TRBV6-2/TRBV6-3|TRBD2|TRBJ2-7|16
CASSRRGGGLGYEQYF
TGTGCCAGCAGTCGACGAGGCGGGGGTTTGGGCTACGAGCAGTACTTC
>few|TRBV13|.|TRBJ2-3|14
CASHLGGTIDTQYF
TGTGCCAGCCACCTCGGGGGCACCATAGATACGCAGTATTTT
>few|TRBV7-2|.|TRBJ1-5|14
CASSPGTVNQPQHF
TGTGCCAGCAGCCCCGGGACGGTCAATCAGCCCCAGCATTTT
>.|TRBV9|TRBD1|TRBJ1-2|14
CASSVGTGGYGYTF
TGTGCCAGCAGCGTGGGGACAGGGGGCTATGGCTACACCTTC
>many|TRBV20-1|.|TRBJ2-3|12
CSARGSWDTQYF
TGCAGTGCTAGAGGGTCGTGGGATACGCAGTATTTT
>few|TRBV4-2|TRBD1|TRBJ2-7|14
CASSHNRGNYEQYF
TGTGCCAGCAGCCATAACAGGGGAAACTACGAGCAGTACTTC
>few|TRBV12-3/TRBV12-4|.|TRBJ2-7|16
CASNRTEGPETYEQYF
TGTGCCAGCAACCGCACCGAGGGACCCGAGACCTACGAGCAGTACTTC
>few|TRBV7-2|.|TRBJ2-3|13
CASSLAISDTQYF
TGTGCCAGCAGCTTAGCGATCTCAGATACGCAGTATTTT
>.|TRBV4-3|.|TRBJ1-1|15
CASSQVSRVGTEAFF
TGCGCCAGCAGCCAAGTTTCTAGGGTGGGGACTGAAGCTTTCTTT
>few|TRBV12-3/TRBV12-4|.|TRBJ1-2|11
CASSFHYGYTF
TGTGCCAGCAGTTTTCACTATGGCTACACCTTC
>many|TRBV12-3/TRBV12-4|.|TRBJ2-5|13
CASGRGEGETQYF
TGTGCCAGCGGTAGGGGGGAAGGGGAGACCCAGTACTTC